Sequencing of this T cell receptor (beta chain) was carried out in a study of T cell responses to AZD1222 COVID-19 vaccine. Assay: immunoSEQ multiplex PCR; the TCRdb copy retains only in-frame clones and omits some. The sample has some 120,000 clones, roughly 89% seen once. V gave up 6 bases and J gave up 0 bases; unmatched junction bases: 4. Germline CDR1 reads SGHTA; CDR2 reads FQGTGA. This CDR3 has 15 amino acids. Sample: peripheral blood, taken on day 0 of AZD1222 vaccination. The sequence was collected from an adult in good health. The rearrangement links TRBV7-3 to TRBJ1-3; 8 nucleotides match TRBD1. CDR3 residues: CASRGTGSSGNTIYF. The CDR3 DNA follows: TGTGCCAGCAGGGGGACAGGAAGCTCTGGAAACACCATATATTTT.